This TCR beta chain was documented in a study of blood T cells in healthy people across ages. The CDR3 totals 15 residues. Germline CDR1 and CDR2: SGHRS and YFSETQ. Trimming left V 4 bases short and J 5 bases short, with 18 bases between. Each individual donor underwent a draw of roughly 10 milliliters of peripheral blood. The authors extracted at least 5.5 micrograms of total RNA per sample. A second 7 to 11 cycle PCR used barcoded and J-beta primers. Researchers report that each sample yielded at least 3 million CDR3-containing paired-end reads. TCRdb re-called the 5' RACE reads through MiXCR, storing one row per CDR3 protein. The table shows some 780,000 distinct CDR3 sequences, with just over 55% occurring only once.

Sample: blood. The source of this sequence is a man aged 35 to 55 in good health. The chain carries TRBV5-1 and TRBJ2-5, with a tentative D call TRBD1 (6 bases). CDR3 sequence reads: CASSPLGQLEETQYF. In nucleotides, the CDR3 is TGCGCCAGCAGCCCCCTGGGACAATTGGAGGAGACCCAGTACTTC.